A single sample gave rise to the 26 T cell receptor beta chains below, sequenced in a study of cytomegalovirus exposure and HLA in healthy donors. Amplification used 60 Vbeta primers and 13 Jbeta primers. Data came from immunoSEQ multiplex PCR; TCRdb stores just in-frame clones and leaves some out. The sample includes 49,000 or so clones, around 85% of them seen just once. The specimen was PBMCs. These receptors were taken from a boy aged 10-17 years in good health and CMV-seropositive.

The chain has TRBV19 and TRBJ1-1; the D is unclear. Looked up from germline, CDR1 is LNHDA and CDR2 is SQIVND (reference sequence). CDR3 length: 13 amino acids. V was cut by 3 bases and J by 1 base, with 6 bases left in between. The CDR3 DNA reads TGTGCCAGTAGTATGGCCGCGAACACTGAAGCTTTCTTT. As protein: CASSMAANTEAFF.

As DNA, the CDR3 is TGTGCCAGCAGCTTAGATTTCGGGAGAGCTTTCTTT. The encoded protein is CASSLDFGRAFF. This sequence joins TRBV7-9 and TRBJ1-1; D gene uncertain. Germline CDR1 and CDR2: SEHNR and FQNEAQ (reference sequence). The CDR3 covers 12 residues. Trimming took 1 base from V and 10 from J, leaving 10 bases between them.

On this clone: At one end the junction does not follow the germline gene, possibly because of a read error. The chain recombines TRBV29-1 with TRBJ2-7, with unresolved D. The CDR3 contains 12 residues. In germline, CDR1 is SQVTM, CDR2 ANQGSEA. The CDR3 loop reads CSVQEPSFEQYF. The CDR3 nucleotides are TGCAGCGTGCAGGAACCGTCCTTCGAGCAGTACTTC.

This clone was detected only a few times. As DNA, the CDR3 is TGTGCCAGCAGCTTAGGACTTTATGGCTACACCTTC. Encoded protein: CASSLGLYGYTF. The V call is TRBV5-5, the J call TRBJ1-2; D is uncertain. The CDR3 covers 12 residues. Germline lookup yields CDR1 SGHKS and CDR2 YYEKEE (reference sequence). V was shortened by 2 bases and J by 5 bases, with 7 bases between the two germline ends.

The chain recombines TRBV11-2 with TRBJ1-3; D remains ambiguous. Deletions cut 1 base from V and 0 bases from J, with 13 bases between. The CDR3 spans 17 residues. Germline CDR1 and CDR2: SGHAT and FQNNGV. The CDR3 is CASSLVGGTNSGNTIYF. The CDR3 DNA sequence: TGTGCCAGCAGCTTAGTCGGAGGCACCAACTCTGGAAACACCATATATTTT.

This chain links TRBV7-8 with TRBJ2-2; possibly TRBD1 for D (5 bases). Trimming shortened V by 6 bases and J by 1 base, and 12 bases separated the two germline ends. The CDR3 spans 15 residues. CDR1 is SGHVS and CDR2 is FQNEAQ in the germline V gene. CDR3 region: CASSPTGVNTGELFF. The CDR3 coding sequence is TGTGCCAGCAGTCCCACAGGTGTGAACACCGGGGAGCTGTTTTTT.

The V and J genes are TRBV19 and TRBJ2-7; 10 bases agree with TRBD2. V lost 7 bases, J lost 6 bases, and 12 bases stayed unmatched. The CDR3 sequence is 15 residues long. CDR1 and CDR2 (germline): LNHDA, SQIVND (reference sequence). CDR3 in amino acids: CASKKTSGLVFEQYF. The CDR3 coding sequence is TGTGCCAGTAAGAAGACTAGCGGGTTGGTCTTCGAGCAGTACTTC.

This clone was seen a handful of times. The CDR3 DNA is TGTGCCAGCAGAACCCGGGAGATTTCCTACGAGCAGTACTTC. This codes for CASRTREISYEQYF. The chain couples TRBV6-1 to TRBJ2-7, with D tentatively TRBD2 (6 bases). CDR3 size: 14 residues. Trimming took 6 bases from V and 1 from J, leaving 13 bases between them. Germline V CDR1 and CDR2: MNHNS, SASEGT.

The V gene is TRBV4-2, the J gene TRBJ2-1; D may be TRBD2 (5 bases). The CDR3 covers 15 residues. Trimming removed 4 bases from V and 8 bases from J, with 18 bases in between. CDR1 LGHNA and CDR2 YNFKEQ come from the germline V gene. The CDR3 nucleotides read TGTGCCAGCAGCCCCGAGAGGAGGCCCTCGGATGAGCAGTTCTTC. Protein product: CASSPERRPSDEQFF.

V usage is TRBV18 and J usage is TRBJ2-6; 8 nucleotides line up with TRBD1. CDR1 and CDR2 from the germline V gene are KGHSH and LQKENI. V lost 5 bases to trimming and J lost 1 base; unmatched junction nucleotides: 7. CDR3 length equals 17 residues. CDR3 bases: TGTGCCAGCTCAATGGCCAGGGGGCGGTCTGGGGCCAACGTCCTGACTTTC. It is translated as CASSMARGRSGANVLTF.

The chain has TRBV19 and TRBJ1-1; perhaps TRBD1 as D (5 bases). There are 16 residues in the CDR3. Per the germline V gene, CDR1 is LNHDA and CDR2 is SQIVND (reference sequence). V shed 3 bases and J shed 2 bases, with 16 bases lying between them. The CDR3, as DNA: TGTGCCAGTAGTATGTCTCCCCCAGGGCCTAACACTGAAGCTTTCTTT. It translates to CASSMSPPGPNTEAFF.

V and J are TRBV4-2 and TRBJ2-1, with a weak D call TRBD2 (5 bases). This CDR3 contains 12 residues. V shed 1 base and J shed 9 bases, with 7 bases lying between them. Germline V gene lookup returns CDR1 LGHNA and CDR2 YNFKEQ. The CDR3 coding sequence is TGTGCCAGCAGCCAAGGAGGGCGTGAGCAGTTCTTC. It specifies CASSQGGREQFF.

The V call is TRBV5-1, the J call TRBJ1-5; tentatively, D is TRBD1 (5 bases). Looked up from germline, CDR1 is SGHRS and CDR2 is YFSETQ. V was shortened by 0 bases and J by 4 bases, with 11 bases between the two germline ends. This CDR3 has 15 amino acids. CDR3 sequence: CASSLDGQRNQPQHF. The CDR3 bases are TGCGCCAGCAGCTTGGATGGACAACGAAATCAGCCCCAGCATTTT.

The chain combines TRBV6-1 with TRBJ1-4; possible D gene TRBD1, 6 bases. V was pared by 6 bases and J by 4 bases, with 12 bases between. Per the germline V gene, CDR1 is MNHNS and CDR2 is SASEGT. The length of the CDR3 is 14 residues. CDR3 loop: CASRKTGYNEKLFF. The CDR3 nucleotides read TGTGCCAGCAGAAAGACAGGTTATAATGAAAAACTGTTTTTT.

V is TRBV5-1 and J is TRBJ2-7, with D uncertain. CDR3 size: 15 residues. CDR1 SGHRS and CDR2 YFSETQ come from the germline V gene. V lost 0 bases to trimming and J lost 0 bases, with 10 bases between them. CDR3 in DNA: TGCGCCAGCAGCTTGGTTGCGGAATTCTCCTACGAGCAGTACTTC. The encoded protein is CASSLVAEFSYEQYF.

The genes are TRBV9 and TRBJ1-1; weak D call: TRBD1 (6 bases). The CDR3 is 15 residues long. Germline V gives CDR1 SGDLS, CDR2 YYNGEE. V was trimmed by 3 bases and J by 4 bases, leaving 16 bases between them. This CDR3 reads CASSAGGASVTEAFF. CDR3 nucleotide sequence: TGTGCCAGCAGCGCCGGGGGGGCGAGCGTCACTGAAGCTTTCTTT.

V and J are TRBV6-5 and TRBJ2-5; D might be TRBD1 (6 bases). V shed 6 bases and J shed 9 bases, with 14 bases lying between them. CDR1 and CDR2 (germline): MNHEY, SVGAGI. The CDR3 extends over 12 amino acids. CDR3 bases: TGTGCCAGCAGCGGCAGGGGAACCTCCCAGTACTTC. Amino acid sequence: CASSGRGTSQYF.

The CDR3 coding sequence is TGTGCCAGCAGTTACGGGACACTTAACACCGGGGAGCTGTTTTTT. Protein sequence: CASSYGTLNTGELFF. The genes are TRBV6-5 and TRBJ2-2, with a possible D match to TRBD1 (6 bases). Trimming shortened V by 2 bases and J by 2 bases, and 9 bases separated the two germline ends. The length of the CDR3 is 15 residues. Germline V gene lookup returns CDR1 MNHEY and CDR2 SVGAGI.

The chain couples TRBV7-2 to TRBJ2-5; 8 nucleotides match TRBD2. The CDR3 is 14 amino acids. The V gene end was trimmed by 5 bases and the J gene end by 5 bases; junction bases not matched to a gene: 7. The germline V gene encodes CDR1 SGHTA and CDR2 FQGNSA. The CDR3 coding sequence is TGTGCCAGCAGCGAGGCGGGGGGATGGGAGACCCAGTACTTC. Translating gives CASSEAGGWETQYF.

The chain joins TRBV6-1 to TRBJ2-3; D is perhaps TRBD1 (5 bases). CDR3 length: 15 residues. Per the germline V gene, CDR1 is MNHNS and CDR2 is SASEGT. Trimming took off 4 bases at V and 0 bases at J, with 11 bases between the two ends. CDR3 protein: CASSGSTVSTDTQYF. The CDR3 DNA is TGTGCCAGCAGTGGGTCGACAGTAAGCACAGATACGCAGTATTTT.

This chain uses TRBV7-2 with TRBJ2-7, with TRBD2 identical over 10 bases. The CDR3 length is 14 residues. Trimming cost V 3 bases and J 7 bases; bases outside gene matches: 6. The V gene's germline CDR1 is SGHTA and CDR2 FQGNSA. Written as DNA, the CDR3 is TGTGCCAGCAGCTTCCAGCGGGGGGGATCAGAGCAGTACTTC. It translates to CASSFQRGGSEQYF.

The chain links TRBV6-5 to TRBJ2-5; no definite D call. With 2 bases removed from V and 2 bases from J, the gap between germline ends came to 9 bases. Germline V CDR1 and CDR2: MNHEY, SVGAGI. The CDR3 spans 14 residues. The DNA for the CDR3 is TGTGCCAGCAGTTACCGGCGGTCTCAAGAGACCCAGTACTTC. It translates to CASSYRRSQETQYF.

This chain joins TRBV4-2 and TRBJ2-1, with 9 bases fitting TRBD2. CDR3 length equals 16 residues. After removal of 2 bases from V and 5 bases from J, the junction contained 7 bases not matched to a gene. Per germline, CDR1 LGHNA and CDR2 YNFKEQ. CDR3 in amino acids: CASSQSLAGINNEQFF. CDR3 nucleotide sequence: TGTGCCAGCAGCCAAAGTCTAGCGGGGATTAACAATGAGCAGTTCTTC.

This clone occurred a few times. V gene TRBV7-9 combines with J gene TRBJ2-7; 7 bases align to TRBD2. J gave up 0 bases and V 2 bases, and 7 bases lay outside the gene matches. The CDR3 length is 16 residues. CDR1 and CDR2 from the germline V gene are SEHNR and FQNEAQ (reference sequence). CDR3 in DNA: TGTGCCAGCAGCTTATCGGGCGGGGGATTCTCCTACGAGCAGTACTTC. Translation gives CASSLSGGGFSYEQYF.

The chain joins TRBV19 to TRBJ1-2; D not certain. The CDR3 extends over 13 amino acids. V lost 7 bases to trimming and J lost 5 bases, with 14 bases between them. Germline loops: CDR1 LNHDA, CDR2 SQIVND (reference sequence). The CDR3 protein is CASIEGIGYGYTF. The DNA for the CDR3 is TGTGCCAGTATCGAGGGAATAGGGTATGGCTACACCTTC. The full variable domain, rest sourced from reference TRBV19 and TRBJ1-2, is DGGITQSPKYLFRKEGQNVTLSCEQNLNHDAMYWYRQDPGQGLRLIYYSQIVNDFQKGDIAEGYSVSREKKESFPLTVTSAQKNPTAFYLCASIEGIGYGYTFGSGTRLTVV.

V and J are TRBV6-5 and TRBJ2-1, with D unresolved. V lost 5 bases to trimming and J lost 8 bases, with 7 bases between them. This CDR3 contains 11 residues. From germline, CDR1 is MNHEY and CDR2 SVGAGI. The CDR3 nucleotides read TGTGCCAGCAGTACCCCGGATGAGCAGTTCTTC. Its protein is CASSTPDEQFF.